The 6 T cell receptor beta chains presented below share a single source sample, sequenced in a study of blood T cell repertoires in COVID-19. TCRdb keeps only in-frame clones here, not all; method: immunoSEQ multiplex PCR. The sample carries roughly 60,000 clones, roughly 85% recorded once. The sequenced material came from peripheral blood. Receptors were obtained from a human donor in a cohort sampled during active COVID-19.

As to this clone: An end of the junction does not agree with germline; a read error may underlie this. This chain connects TRBV5-4 to TRBJ1-3; 7 nucleotides align to TRBD1. This CDR3 has 15 amino acids. Germline V CDR1 and CDR2: SGHNT, YYREEE (reference sequence). The CDR3 here is CASSLGTASGNTIYF. CDR3 nucleotides: TGTGCCAGCAGTTTGGGGACAGCCTCTGGAAACACCATATATTTT.

The rearrangement uses TRBV9 and TRBJ2-3, with 8 bases lining up with TRBD2. J was trimmed by 6 bases and V by 4 bases; bases with no gene match: 19. The CDR3 has 18 amino acids. Germline V gene data show CDR1 as SGDLS and CDR2 as YYNGEE. The CDR3 region is CASSHPREGLAGSDTQYF. The CDR3 coding sequence is TGTGCCAGCAGCCACCCTCGGGAAGGTCTAGCGGGTTCCGATACGCAGTATTTT.

The chain has TRBV11-3 and TRBJ2-7; 9 bases line up with TRBD1. The J segment lost 4 bases and the V segment lost 5 bases, leaving 6 bases of the junction unmatched. There are 14 residues in the CDR3. Germline CDR1 is SGHNT and CDR2 is YENEEA. The CDR3 nucleotides are TGTGCCAGCAGCCCCGGGACAGGGTGGTACGAGCAGTACTTC. Translated: CASSPGTGWYEQYF.

The J gene is TRBJ1-2, the V gene TRBV6-2 or TRBV6-3; D is unresolved. Trimming took 4 bases from V and 6 from J, leaving 12 bases between them. This CDR3 spans 13 amino acids. The germline V gene encodes CDR1 MNHEY and CDR2 SVGEGT. DNA for the CDR3: TGTGCCAGCAGTTTCCTCGCGGGCCATGGCTACACCTTC. Translated: CASSFLAGHGYTF.

V is TRBV18 and J is TRBJ1-1, with 10 bases fitting TRBD1. The ends lost 4 bases at V and 4 bases at J; junction bases unmatched: 9. Looked up from germline, CDR1 is KGHSH and CDR2 is LQKENI. CDR3 length equals 16 residues. CDR3 in amino acids: CASSRLGTGAGTEAFF. For the CDR3, the DNA is TGTGCCAGCTCACGACTCGGGACAGGGGCGGGCACTGAAGCTTTCTTT.

The V gene is TRBV6-5, the J gene TRBJ1-1, with 7 bases aligning to TRBD1. Germline trimming cut 5 bases from V and 7 bases from J; bases unmatched to any gene: 7. The CDR3 has 13 amino acids. CDR1 and CDR2 from the germline V gene are MNHEY and SVGAGI. This CDR3 is CASSTTTGVEAFF. CDR3 bases: TGTGCCAGCAGTACCACAACAGGGGTTGAAGCTTTCTTT.